Shown below are 31 T cell receptor beta chains from a single sample sequenced in a study of T cells expressing NK-cell markers (dated by TCRdb to the early 2020s). Receptors were amplified or captured by 5' RACE. Sequencing was carried out with an Illumina HiSeq 2000. After TCRdb reprocessed the reads, each CDR3 protein sequence was kept as one row, without DNA. This sample's records show 550,000 to 600,000 distinct CDR3 sequences. The top ten clonotypes cover around 4% of the sample. Sequenced: blood T cells: a sorted CD56 or NKG2C T cell subset, CD4+ or CD8+ T cells, or bulk PBMC T cells (not recorded which). The receptors come from a man younger than 30 in good health. Donor details come from another sample of the same person, matched by shared clones.

J is TRBJ1-1 and V is TRBV7-9. CDR1 is SEHNR, CDR2 FQNEAQ, per germline (reference sequence). This CDR3 spans 11 amino acids. The CDR3 reads CASSQSPEAFF.

This chain joins TRBV6-5 and TRBJ2-3; TCRdb calls TRBD2, which cannot be checked without DNA. This CDR3 comprises 13 residues. Germline V lookup: CDR1 MNHEY, CDR2 SVGAGI. CDR3 loop: CASSYGPTAAQYF.

The chain links TRBV7-3 to TRBJ1-4; lacking DNA, the TRBD1 call made by TCRdb goes unchecked. Germline values: CDR1 SGHTA, CDR2 FQGTGA. This CDR3 spans 14 amino acids. The CDR3 region is CASSSDRGGEKLFF. Full variable domain (missing parts from reference TRBV7-3 and TRBJ1-4): GAGVSQTPSNKVTEKGKYVELRCDPISGHTALYWYRQSLGQGPEFLIYFQGTGAADDSGLPNDRFFAVRPEGSVSTLKIQRTERGDSAVYLCASSSDRGGEKLFFGSGTQLSVL.

The chain recombines TRBV6-2 or TRBV6-3 with TRBJ2-6; TCRdb reports TRBD2, a call that lacks DNA to check it against. There are 20 residues in the CDR3. CDR1 and CDR2 (germline): MNHEY, SVGEGT. This CDR3 is CASSSRLTSGRYSGANVLTF.

The V call is TRBV12-3 or TRBV12-4, the J call TRBJ1-5; TCRdb calls TRBD1, which cannot be checked without DNA. This CDR3 has 16 residues. CDR3 sequence: CASSLKRGRGEQPQHF.

The chain joins TRBV7-9 to TRBJ2-7; TCRdb picks TRBD1, but there is no DNA to check that call. CDR1 is SEHNR, CDR2 FQNEAQ, per germline (reference sequence). The CDR3 runs to 15 residues. CDR3 sequence: CASRYGTGANYEQYF.

The chain links TRBV12-3 or TRBV12-4 to TRBJ1-1; the TCRdb D gene call, TRBD1, has no DNA to confirm it. The length of the CDR3 is 11 residues. CDR3 loop: CASRQTGGAFF.

The chain is built from TRBV20-1 and TRBJ1-5; there is no DNA to check the TCRdb D call of TRBD1. In germline, CDR1 is DFQATT, CDR2 SNEGSKA (reference sequence). The CDR3 loop spans 15 amino acids. The CDR3 loop is CSASDRGDSNQPQHF.

The chain couples TRBV2 to TRBJ2-1; TCRdb outputs TRBD2, but without DNA this stays unchecked. The CDR3 has 14 amino acids. From germline, CDR1 is SNHLY and CDR2 FYNNEI. This CDR3 is CASLRLALYNEQFF. Variable domain in full (rest from reference TRBV2 and TRBJ2-1): EPEVTQTPSHQVTQMGQEVILRCVPISNHLYFYWYRQILGQKVEFLVSFYNNEISEKSEIFDDQFSVERPDGSNFTLKIRSTKLEDSAMYFCASLRLALYNEQFFGPGTRLTVL.

This chain links TRBV5-1 with TRBJ1-6. Germline V gene sequence: CDR1 SGHRS, CDR2 YFSETQ. The CDR3 contains 16 residues. CDR3 protein: CASSLDLGSYNSPLHF.

The chain joins TRBV5-5 to TRBJ2-1; the TRBD1 assignment by TCRdb is unverifiable without DNA. CDR3 length: 16 residues. From germline, CDR1 is SGHKS and CDR2 YYEKEE (reference sequence). The CDR3 reads CASSLGGGTDYNEQFF.

The chain is built from TRBV6-2 or TRBV6-3 and TRBJ2-7. The CDR3 has 15 amino acids. The germline V gene encodes CDR1 MNHEY and CDR2 SVGEGT. The CDR3 is CASSSSLQPTYEQYF.

The chain is built from TRBV5-5 and TRBJ2-1; there is no DNA to check the TCRdb D call of TRBD2. This CDR3 spans 14 amino acids. Looked up from germline, CDR1 is SGHKS and CDR2 is YYEKEE (reference sequence). The CDR3 loop is CASSFSGSWGEQFF.

This chain joins TRBV7-8 and TRBJ2-1; as DNA is missing, the TRBD1 call by TCRdb cannot be tested. Germline lookup yields CDR1 SGHVS and CDR2 FQNEAQ. CDR3 size: 13 residues. The CDR3 here is CASSFDRDNEQFF. Based on the CDR3 plus reference TRBV7-8 and TRBJ2-1, the full variable domain is GAGVSQSPRYKVAKRGQDVALRCDPISGHVSLFWYQQALGQGPEFLTYFQNEAQLDKSGLPSDRFFAERPEGSVSTLKIQRTQQEDSAVYLCASSFDRDNEQFFGPGTRLTVL.

V gene TRBV5-1 combines with J gene TRBJ2-1; TCRdb names TRBD1, which stays unverified in the absence of DNA. The CDR3 has 14 residues. Germline V gives CDR1 SGHRS, CDR2 YFSETQ. CDR3 loop: CASSLGGGSNEQFF.

V is TRBV28 and J is TRBJ2-7; TCRdb returns TRBD1, unconfirmable since there is no DNA. Germline V CDR1 and CDR2: MDHEN, SYDVKM. The CDR3 has 14 amino acids. The CDR3 sequence: CASTLSGRAYEQYF. The full variable domain, with the rest looked up from reference TRBV28 and TRBJ2-7, is DVKVTQSSRYLVKRTGEKVFLECVQDMDHENMFWYRQDPGLGLRLIYFSYDVKMKEKGDIPEGYSVSREKKERFSLILESASTNQTSMYLCASTLSGRAYEQYFGPGTRLTVT.

This chain links TRBV12-5 with TRBJ2-5; TCRdb reports TRBD1, a call that lacks DNA to check it against. The CDR3 contains 13 residues. CDR1 is LGHNT, CDR2 FRNRAP, per germline. The CDR3 here is CASGLGTSETQYF.

The rearrangement uses TRBV3-1 and TRBJ2-3; the TCRdb D gene call, TRBD1, has no DNA to confirm it. This CDR3 comprises 16 residues. The germline gives CDR1 LGHDT, CDR2 YNNKEL (reference sequence). CDR3 protein: CASSQKRGFGTDTQYF.

The chain carries TRBV7-2 and TRBJ2-3; the D call of TRBD2 rests on TCRdb alone, since no DNA is present to check it. CDR3 length equals 16 residues. Looked up from germline, CDR1 is SGHTA and CDR2 is FQGNSA. The CDR3 protein is CASSLWGLAGPDTQYF.

The V gene is TRBV11-2, the J gene TRBJ2-2; the D call from TCRdb, TRBD1, cannot be confirmed without DNA. The CDR3 has 15 amino acids. Germline V gene lookup returns CDR1 SGHAT and CDR2 FQNNGV. The CDR3 here is CASSPQTGVDGELFF.

The J gene is TRBJ2-7, the V gene TRBV12-3 or TRBV12-4; TCRdb lists TRBD2, though no DNA is available to test this call. The CDR3 consists of 17 residues. This chain's CDR3 is CASSLVGTSGGNDEQYF.

The J gene is TRBJ1-1, the V gene TRBV4-3. The CDR3 covers 15 residues. CDR1 and CDR2 from the germline V gene are LGHNA and YSLEER. The CDR3 here is CASTIQTWGNTEAFF.

The gene calls are TRBV2 and TRBJ2-1; there is no DNA to check the TCRdb D call of TRBD1. CDR1 SNHLY and CDR2 FYNNEI come from the germline V gene. The CDR3 contains 15 residues. CDR3 in amino acids: CASNLGGSSYNEQFF. The entire variable domain, with the rest obtained from reference TRBV2 and TRBJ2-1, is as follows: EPEVTQTPSHQVTQMGQEVILRCVPISNHLYFYWYRQILGQKVEFLVSFYNNEISEKSEIFDDQFSVERPDGSNFTLKIRSTKLEDSAMYFCASNLGGSSYNEQFFGPGTRLTVL.

This rearrangement joins TRBV20-1 to TRBJ2-5; as DNA is missing, the TRBD2 call by TCRdb cannot be tested. The length of the CDR3 is 14 residues. The germline gives CDR1 DFQATT, CDR2 SNEGSKA (reference sequence). The CDR3 loop reads CSARDRSSGETQYF.

The genes are TRBV7-9 and TRBJ2-3; as DNA is missing, the TRBD2 call by TCRdb cannot be tested. Germline loops: CDR1 SEHNR, CDR2 FQNEAQ (reference sequence). CDR3 length equals 15 residues. CDR3 region: CASSRATAVTDTQYF.

The chain recombines TRBV5-5 with TRBJ2-5; TCRdb returns TRBD2, unconfirmable since there is no DNA. The V gene's germline CDR1 is SGHKS and CDR2 YYEKEE (reference sequence). This CDR3 is built from 15 residues. This CDR3 is CASSLVGSGWVTQYF.

The V call is TRBV5-1, the J call TRBJ2-7; there is no DNA to check the TCRdb D call of TRBD1. The CDR3 has 14 amino acids. Germline V gene lookup returns CDR1 SGHRS and CDR2 YFSETQ. The CDR3: CASSLGDGPYEQYF.

The chain employs TRBV19 and TRBJ2-1; TCRdb's D gene call, TRBD1, goes unchecked for lack of DNA. Germline V CDR1 and CDR2: LNHDA, SQIVND (reference sequence). The CDR3 is 14 amino acids. CDR3 sequence reads: CASSPGQGAVEQFF.

The chain recombines TRBV9 with TRBJ1-6. CDR1 and CDR2 from the germline V gene are SGDLS and YYNGEE. This CDR3 contains 15 residues. This CDR3 reads CASSKSGPSVSPLHF.

The V and J genes are TRBV7-8 and TRBJ2-2. This CDR3 is built from 13 residues. Germline V gene lookup returns CDR1 SGHVS and CDR2 FQNEAQ. CDR3 protein: CASSFRGYGELFF.

This chain joins TRBV12-3 or TRBV12-4 and TRBJ2-7. The CDR3 runs 11 residues. The CDR3 sequence: CASSFSVEQYF.